Each of the 6 T cell receptor beta chains below was sequenced from the same sample in a study of blood T cell repertoires in COVID-19. Repertoires were generated with immunoSEQ multiplex PCR, while TCRdb's copy carries only in-frame clones and drops some. This table has around 470,000 clones, 89% appearing once. Sequencing was performed on peripheral blood. The origin of the receptors is a man younger than 30 with COVID-19, enrolled during active disease.

The chain's CDR3 is CASENRGFMGDTQYF. The CDR3 DNA is TGTGCCAGCGAAAACCGGGGGTTCATGGGAGATACGCAGTATTTT. The chain recombines TRBV7-9 with TRBJ2-3; D is perhaps TRBD2 (6 bases). CDR1 and CDR2 (germline): SEHNR, FQNEAQ (reference sequence). This CDR3 region has 15 residues. The germline V and J ends were trimmed by 8 bases and 5 bases, with 20 bases remaining between them.

The chain is built from TRBV6-5 and TRBJ1-5, with 9 bases fitting TRBD1. Trimming removed 7 bases from V and 7 bases from J; junction bases left unmatched: 8. Germline-derived CDR1 and CDR2 are MNHEY and SVGAGI. This CDR3 region has 14 residues. The CDR3 spells CASNTGGGGQPQHF. The CDR3 region has the DNA TGTGCCAGCAATACAGGGGGCGGTGGCCAGCCCCAGCATTTT.

This rearrangement joins TRBV10-3 to TRBJ1-6, with TRBD1 identical over 11 bases. Germline loops: CDR1 ENHRY, CDR2 SYGVKD. The CDR3 consists of 15 residues. J was trimmed by 6 bases and V by 6 bases; bases with no gene match: 4. The CDR3 loop is CAIRTGTGGNSPLHF. The DNA of the CDR3 is TGTGCCATCAGAACCGGGACAGGGGGTAATTCACCCCTCCACTTT.

The J gene is TRBJ2-7, the V gene TRBV3-1 (or the pseudogene TRBV3-2); 9 nucleotides line up with TRBD2. This CDR3 region has 14 residues. Germline V gene data show CDR1 as LGHDT and CDR2 as YNNKEL (reference sequence). The trim removed 5 bases at V and 4 bases at J, leaving 6 bases unmatched. CDR3 residues: CASSSLSGSYEQYF. In nucleotides, the CDR3 is TGTGCCAGCAGCTCCCTTAGCGGGAGTTACGAGCAGTACTTC.

The chain recombines TRBV7-6 with TRBJ1-1; 10 nucleotides match TRBD1. Losses at the gene ends were 4 bases for V and 4 bases for J; bases not matched to a gene: 6. CDR1 is SGHVS and CDR2 is FNYEAQ in the germline V gene. This CDR3 region has 15 residues. The CDR3 sequence is CASSSTGTGVTEAFF. In DNA form, the CDR3 reads TGTGCCAGCAGCTCAACCGGGACAGGGGTCACTGAAGCTTTCTTT.

V is TRBV7-9 and J is TRBJ2-2; D is unclear. Trimming pared 1 base from V and 6 bases from J, leaving 12 bases between. The CDR3 contains 15 residues. Germline lookup yields CDR1 SEHNR and CDR2 FQNEAQ (reference sequence). The CDR3 nucleotides read TGTGCCAGCAGCTTAGGTGGGCTGTTGGCCGGGGAGCTGTTTTTT. Protein sequence: CASSLGGLLAGELFF. The variable domain in full, completed from reference TRBV7-9 and TRBJ2-2, reads DTGVSQNPRHKITKRGQNVTFRCDPISEHNRLYWYRQTLGQGPEFLTYFQNEAQLEKSRLLSDRFSAERPKGSFSTLEIQRTEQGDSAMYLCASSLGGLLAGELFFGEGSRLTVL.